This T cell receptor (beta chain) is from a study of identical twins. General study findings and limits: Cross-sectional statistics, not tracking of the same donors, supported the conclusions. Out-of-frame alpha sequences common to twins were enriched for low generation probability. Sharing of beta out-of-frame sequences by twins showed a weaker excess.

Note on this clonotype: As yet, its antigen is unknown.

TCRdb processed the 5' RACE reads anew with MiXCR; each CDR3 protein has one entry. The repertoire holds about 530,000 distinct CDR3 sequences, with 15% as singletons. These data are also associated with another study on yellow fever vaccine responses in identical twins. From that paper: Twins reportedly mounted vaccine T cell responses that seemed partly convergent, partly personalized.

The receptor comes from a woman aged 18 to 35 in good health. The sample comprised CD4+ T cells sorted from blood.

The CDR3 DNA follows: TGCGCCAGCAGCCGAGGACAGCAGAACACCGGGGAGCTGTTTTTT. Translation gives CASSRGQQNTGELFF. J is TRBJ2-2 and V is TRBV5-1, with TRBD1 as a possible D gene (6 bases). The germline CDR1 and CDR2 sequences are SGHRS and YFSETQ. Trimming removed 4 bases from V and 1 base from J, with 11 bases in between. The CDR3 contains 15 residues.